Below, 28 T cell receptor beta chains from the same sample are listed, as sequenced in a study of cytomegalovirus exposure and HLA in healthy donors. It was with 60 Vbeta and 13 Jbeta primers that the PCR ran. Clones were sequenced by immunoSEQ multiplex PCR, and TCRdb holds only the in-frame ones, with some missing. The profile shows under 95,000 clones, 60% to 80% of them singletons. The specimen sequenced was PBMCs. These receptors were obtained from a middle-aged man in good health and CMV-seronegative.

The rearrangement links TRBV5-6 to TRBJ1-2; 10 bases match TRBD1. With V trimmed by 2 bases and J by 4 bases, 5 bases remained unmatched. The CDR3 consists of 15 residues. Germline V CDR1 and CDR2: SGHDT, YYEEEE. For the CDR3, the DNA is TGTGCCAGCAGCTTTGGGACAGGGGACTTCTATGGCTACACCTTC. Amino acids: CASSFGTGDFYGYTF. Together with reference TRBV5-6 and TRBJ1-2, the CDR3 gives the full variable domain: DAGVTQSPTHLIKTRGQQVTLRCSPKSGHDTVSWYQQALGQGPQFIFQYYEEEERQRGNFPDRFSGHQFPNYSSELNVNALLLGDSALYLCASSFGTGDFYGYTFGSGTRLTVV.

V and J are TRBV5-6 and TRBJ1-2; 10 bases are shared with TRBD1. The trim removed 1 base at V and 2 bases at J, leaving 5 bases unmatched. The CDR3 loop spans 16 amino acids. Germline V CDR1 and CDR2: SGHDT, YYEEEE. This CDR3 reads CASSLYLGQGNYGYTF. The DNA of the CDR3 is TGTGCCAGCAGCTTGTATTTGGGACAGGGGAACTATGGCTACACCTTC.

The rearrangement joins TRBV19 to TRBJ1-5; tentative D call: TRBD1 (6 bases). Trimming took 4 bases from V and 7 from J, leaving 14 bases between them. This CDR3 has 14 amino acids. CDR1 and CDR2 (germline): LNHDA, SQIVND (reference sequence). CDR3 nucleotide sequence: TGTGCCAGTAGTAGACGCCCAACAGGGCAGCCCCAGCATTTT. Translating gives CASSRRPTGQPQHF.

This clone was counted a single time. The chain joins TRBV30 to TRBJ2-1; D unclear. The CDR3 runs to 13 residues. Trimming left V 7 bases short and J 0 bases short, with 10 bases between. Germline V gene data show CDR1 as GTSNPN and CDR2 as SVGIG (reference sequence). CDR3 DNA: TGTGCCTACCGACGGAGCTCCTACAATGAGCAGTTCTTC. Its translation is CAYRRSSYNEQFF.

This chain joins TRBV5-1 and TRBJ2-7; TRBD2 matches 11 bases. The germline V gene has CDR1 SGHRS and CDR2 YFSETQ. The CDR3 has 17 residues. V dropped 0 bases and J dropped 6; count of bases not matched to a gene: 11. The CDR3 bases are TGCGCCAGCAGCTTGGAGTCCCCTACTAGCGGGGGAAGCGAGCAGTACTTC. Amino acids: CASSLESPTSGGSEQYF.

The V call is TRBV28, the J call TRBJ1-5; 7 bases fit TRBD1. CDR1 MDHEN and CDR2 SYDVKM come from the germline V gene. V dropped 2 bases and J dropped 0; count of bases not matched to a gene: 7. The CDR3 spans 17 residues. The CDR3 sequence: CASSLPTGVRSNQPQHF. The CDR3 DNA reads as TGTGCCAGCAGTTTACCCACAGGGGTCCGTAGCAATCAGCCCCAGCATTTT. Supplemented by reference TRBV28 and TRBJ1-5, the full variable domain reads DVKVTQSSRYLVKRTGEKVFLECVQDMDHENMFWYRQDPGLGLRLIYFSYDVKMKEKGDIPEGYSVSREKKERFSLILESASTNQTSMYLCASSLPTGVRSNQPQHFGDGTRLSIL.

This chain connects TRBV7-9 to TRBJ1-6; TRBD1 matches at 8 bases. Per germline, CDR1 SEHNR and CDR2 FQNEAQ (reference sequence). The CDR3 extends over 14 amino acids. J lost 9 bases, V lost 0 bases, and 1 base had no gene match. The DNA of the CDR3 is TGTGCCAGCAGCTTAGCGGACAGGGCTTCACCCCTCCACTTT. This translates into CASSLADRASPLHF.

This clone was detected only a few times. V is TRBV12-5 and J is TRBJ1-1; possibly TRBD1 for D (6 bases). The V gene lost 6 bases and the J gene lost 4 bases, with 15 bases spanning the gap. The CDR3 runs 14 residues. Germline CDR1 LGHNT, CDR2 FRNRAP. CDR3 nucleotide sequence: TGTGCTAGTGGAATGTGGACAGAAAGCACTGAAGCTTTCTTT. It specifies CASGMWTESTEAFF.

The chain's CDR3 is CASSHGTGGNTGELFF. CDR3 bases: TGTGCCAGCTCACACGGGACAGGGGGCAACACCGGGGAGCTGTTTTTT. This sequence joins TRBV18 and TRBJ2-2; 12 positions match TRBD1. Germline CDR1 KGHSH, CDR2 LQKENI. J gave up 2 bases and V 4 bases, and 2 bases lay outside the gene matches. The CDR3 sequence is 16 residues long.

This chain links TRBV18 with TRBJ2-1; D is unclear. V shed 0 bases and J shed 7 bases, with 13 bases lying between them. Germline V CDR1 and CDR2: KGHSH, LQKENI. The CDR3 runs to 15 residues. DNA for the CDR3: TGTGCCAGCTCACCACCGTCAATGCAGGTAAATGAGCAGTTCTTC. Translating it yields CASSPPSMQVNEQFF.

J is TRBJ1-1 and V is TRBV19; tentative D call: TRBD1 (5 bases). The CDR3 is 16 amino acids. Looked up from germline, CDR1 is LNHDA and CDR2 is SQIVND (reference sequence). Trimming took 3 bases from V and 0 from J, leaving 14 bases between them. In DNA form, the CDR3 reads TGTGCCAGTAGTATGCCCACAGGTTTACTGAACACTGAAGCTTTCTTT. As protein: CASSMPTGLLNTEAFF.

The rearrangement joins TRBV5-1 to TRBJ2-1, with TRBD2 matching 8 bases. CDR1 and CDR2 from the germline V gene are SGHRS and YFSETQ. V shed 4 bases, J shed 1 base, and the junction held 4 bases outside the gene matches. The CDR3 has 15 residues. CDR3 sequence: CASSSSGDSYNEQFF. DNA of the CDR3: TGCGCCAGCAGCAGTAGCGGGGATTCCTACAATGAGCAGTTCTTC.

To note about this clone: A junction end diverges from the germline sequence, so it may reflect a read error. The chain couples TRBV7-2 to TRBJ2-7, with 7 bases that match TRBD1. Per germline, CDR1 SGHTA and CDR2 FQGNSA. This CDR3 has 18 residues. The CDR3 loop is CATSLRSLTGLSSYEQYF. In DNA form, the CDR3 reads TGTGCCACCAGCTTACGGAGTCTGACAGGGTTGAGTTCCTACGAGCAGTACTTC.

This chain uses TRBV4-2 with TRBJ2-1; 9 positions match TRBD2. CDR1 is LGHNA, CDR2 YNFKEQ, per germline. J gave up 9 bases and V 7 bases, and 16 bases lay outside the gene matches. The CDR3 is 16 amino acids. The CDR3 loop reads CASNPRASGIVSEQFF. In nucleotides, the CDR3 is TGTGCCAGCAACCCACGCGCTAGCGGGATTGTCAGTGAGCAGTTCTTC.

The chain is built from TRBV6-5 and TRBJ2-7, with D possibly matching TRBD2 (5 bases). Germline CDR1 MNHEY, CDR2 SVGAGI. The CDR3 spans 15 residues. The V end was cut by 6 bases, the J end by 2 bases, with 17 bases between. The CDR3 here is CASRSQPRGTYEQYF. The CDR3 nucleotides are TGTGCCAGCAGATCACAACCCCGGGGTACCTACGAGCAGTACTTC.

The rearrangement links TRBV29-1 to TRBJ1-3, with D hard to call. Germline V gene data show CDR1 as SQVTM and CDR2 as ANQGSEA. Deletions cut 5 bases from V and 0 bases from J, with 8 bases between. CDR3 length: 13 amino acids. CDR3 in amino acids: CSVWASSGNTIYF. The CDR3 DNA sequence: TGCAGCGTTTGGGCCAGCTCTGGAAACACCATATATTTT.

The genes are TRBV19 and TRBJ1-5; TRBD1 aligns across 7 bases. Germline V lookup: CDR1 LNHDA, CDR2 SQIVND (reference sequence). This CDR3 is 14 amino acids long. Trimming cost V 6 bases and J 2 bases; bases outside gene matches: 4. CDR3 protein: CASSQGEGNQPQHF. CDR3 DNA sequence: TGTGCCAGTAGCCAGGGGGAAGGCAATCAGCCCCAGCATTTT.

This rearrangement joins TRBV9 to TRBJ2-1, with 12 bases matching TRBD2. CDR1 is SGDLS and CDR2 is YYNGEE in the germline V gene. The CDR3 has 16 amino acids. The V segment lost 4 bases and the J segment 6 bases; nucleotides outside the gene matches: 8. The CDR3 loop is CASSLPLAGGINEQFF. In DNA form, the CDR3 reads TGTGCCAGCAGCCTACCTCTAGCGGGAGGGATCAATGAGCAGTTCTTC.

This clone occurred once. Sequence at one end of the junction differs from germline and may be a read error. The J gene is TRBJ1-2, the V gene TRBV6-1; no reliable D call. CDR3 length: 13 amino acids. Looked up from germline, CDR1 is MNHNS and CDR2 is SASEGT. The CDR3 coding sequence is TGTGCCAGCAGTGAATCAAGGGCGGGAAAGGCCCTCTTC. Encoded protein: CASSESRAGKALF.

DNA of the CDR3: TGTGCCAGCAGCCGAGACATCTACGAGCAGTACTTC. This sequence encodes CASSRDIYEQYF. V usage is TRBV4-2 and J usage is TRBJ2-7; no definite D call. This CDR3 spans 12 amino acids. With 4 bases removed from V and 3 bases from J, the gap between germline ends came to 7 bases. Germline assignment: CDR1 LGHNA and CDR2 YNFKEQ.

The chain uses TRBV10-3 and TRBJ2-1; 10 bases align to TRBD2. The CDR3 is made up of 15 amino acids. Germline-derived CDR1 and CDR2 are ENHRY and SYGVKD. Germline trimming cut 2 bases from V and 9 bases from J; bases unmatched to any gene: 7. The chain's CDR3 is CAISERLAGATEQFF. CDR3 DNA sequence: TGTGCCATCAGTGAGAGGCTAGCGGGAGCGACTGAGCAGTTCTTC.

With respect to this clone: The sample carries other DNA sequences with the same CDR3. The chain uses TRBV27 and TRBJ1-2; D possibly corresponds to TRBD1 (5 bases). CDR3 size: 15 residues. Deletions cut 9 bases from V and 2 bases from J, with 19 bases between. Germline V CDR1 and CDR2: MNHEY, SMNVEV (reference sequence). The CDR3 DNA is TGTGCCAGTCGCGGGGGTGACGGATTAAACTATGGCTACACCTTC. Translation gives CASRGGDGLNYGYTF.

The genes are TRBV10-1 and TRBJ2-6; D is possibly TRBD1 (5 bases). V lost 0 bases and J lost 7, with 10 bases in between. CDR1 and CDR2 from the germline V gene are WNHNN and SYGVQD (reference sequence). CDR3 length: 15 residues. CDR3: CASSESGALANVLTF. The CDR3 region has the DNA TGCGCCAGCAGTGAGTCAGGGGCCCTAGCCAACGTCCTGACTTTC.

The rearrangement uses TRBV9 and TRBJ2-1; TRBD1 matches at 7 bases. J lost 6 bases, V lost 3 bases, and 6 bases had no gene match. CDR1 is SGDLS, CDR2 YYNGEE, per germline. CDR3 length equals 14 residues. For the CDR3, the DNA is TGTGCCAGCAGCGCGACAGGGACCCCCAATGAGCAGTTCTTC. Translated, it gives CASSATGTPNEQFF.

V usage is TRBV9 and J usage is TRBJ1-1; D unclear. CDR1 is SGDLS and CDR2 is YYNGEE in the germline V gene. Trimming took 2 bases from V and 3 from J, leaving 14 bases between them. This CDR3 spans 15 amino acids. CDR3 sequence (DNA): TGTGCCAGCAGCGTTCGCGGTGATCTGGACACTGAAGCTTTCTTT. It yields the protein CASSVRGDLDTEAFF.

The CDR3 DNA follows: TGTGCCAGCACAGGGGCTAATGGGGCCAACGTCCTGACTTTC. It codes for CASTGANGANVLTF. The V and J genes are TRBV2 and TRBJ2-6; D is possibly TRBD1 (6 bases). Trimming stripped 7 bases from V and 3 bases from J, with 10 bases between. This CDR3 contains 14 residues. CDR1 and CDR2 (germline): SNHLY, FYNNEI. Full variable domain (remainder filled in from reference TRBV2 and TRBJ2-6): EPEVTQTPSHQVTQMGQEVILRCVPISNHLYFYWYRQILGQKVEFLVSFYNNEISEKSEIFDDQFSVERPDGSNFTLKIRSTKLEDSAMYFCASTGANGANVLTFGAGSRLTVL.

The chain employs TRBV7-3 and TRBJ2-2; 8 bases are a match to TRBD2. There are 14 residues in the CDR3. The J segment lost 7 bases and the V segment lost 4 bases, leaving 5 bases of the junction unmatched. Germline V lookup: CDR1 SGHTA, CDR2 FQGTGA. CDR3 region: CASSYGLAGGELFF. CDR3 sequence (DNA): TGTGCCAGCAGCTACGGACTAGCCGGCGGGGAGCTGTTTTTT.

This rearrangement joins TRBV4-1 to TRBJ2-6, with 8 bases lining up with TRBD2. Trimming took 4 bases from V and 2 from J; bases not matched to a gene: 13. The CDR3 consists of 19 residues. CDR1 MGHRA and CDR2 YSYEKL come from the germline V gene. This CDR3 is CASSPSGASGSAGANVLTF. The CDR3 DNA follows: TGCGCCAGCAGCCCCTCGGGGGCGAGCGGGAGTGCTGGGGCCAACGTCCTGACTTTC.